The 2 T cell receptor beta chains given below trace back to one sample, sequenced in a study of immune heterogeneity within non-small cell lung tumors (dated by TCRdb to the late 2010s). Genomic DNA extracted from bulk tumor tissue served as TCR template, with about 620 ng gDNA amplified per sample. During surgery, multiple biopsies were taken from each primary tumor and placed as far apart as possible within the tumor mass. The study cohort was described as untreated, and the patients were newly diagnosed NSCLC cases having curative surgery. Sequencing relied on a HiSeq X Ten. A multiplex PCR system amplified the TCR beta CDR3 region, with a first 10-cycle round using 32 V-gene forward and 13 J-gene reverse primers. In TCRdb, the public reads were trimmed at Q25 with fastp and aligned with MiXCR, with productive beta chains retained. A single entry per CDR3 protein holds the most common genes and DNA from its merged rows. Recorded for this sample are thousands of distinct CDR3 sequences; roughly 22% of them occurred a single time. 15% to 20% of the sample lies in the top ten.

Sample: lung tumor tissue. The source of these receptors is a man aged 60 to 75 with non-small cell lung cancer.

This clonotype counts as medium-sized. The CDR3 nucleotides read TGTGCCAGCAGCTGGGACAGGGATGGCTACACCTTC. As protein: CASSWDRDGYTF. V and J are TRBV28 and TRBJ1-2; 9 bases map to TRBD1. With V trimmed by 6 bases and J by 6 bases, 2 bases remained unmatched. The CDR3 has 12 amino acids. The germline V gene has CDR1 MDHEN and CDR2 SYDVKM.

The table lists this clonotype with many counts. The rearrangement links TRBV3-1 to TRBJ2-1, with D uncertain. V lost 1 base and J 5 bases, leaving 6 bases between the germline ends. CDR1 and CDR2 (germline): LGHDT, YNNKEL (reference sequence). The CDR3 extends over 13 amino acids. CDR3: CASSQGGDNEQFF. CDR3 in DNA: TGTGCCAGCAGCCAAGGGGGTGACAATGAGCAGTTCTTC.